One and the same sample provided the 24 T cell receptor beta chains below, sequenced in a study of shared clonotypes between healthy human individuals. Using immunoSEQ multiplex PCR, the repertoire was profiled, and TCRdb retains in-frame clones only, with some absent. The sample includes about 2 million clones, about 95% of them seen just once. CD45RO-negative, CCR7-positively selected cells formed the naive CD8 fraction, excluding terminally differentiated effector memory CD45RA+ cells. The specimen was naive CD8+ T cells sorted from blood. The receptor source for this set is a man aged 18 to 29 in good health.

The chain links TRBV4-1 to TRBJ2-7; TRBD1 matches at 7 bases. CDR3 length: 13 amino acids. V shed 4 bases and J 6 bases; nucleotides not matched to a gene: 6. The germline gives CDR1 MGHRA, CDR2 YSYEKL. CDR3 coding DNA: TGCGCCAGCAGCCTGGACAGGTTTGGCGAGCAGTACTTC. Translated, it gives CASSLDRFGEQYF.

J is TRBJ1-3 and V is TRBV6-6; D ambiguous. The CDR3 is made up of 12 amino acids. In germline, CDR1 is MNHNY, CDR2 SVGAGI (reference sequence). V was pared by 5 bases and J by 7 bases, with 9 bases between. The CDR3 DNA reads as TGTGCCAGCAGTGCCATTAGGAACACCATATATTTT. Protein sequence: CASSAIRNTIYF.

Only one count was recorded for this clone. The chain joins TRBV5-1 to TRBJ2-7, with D perhaps TRBD2 (5 bases). Per germline, CDR1 SGHRS and CDR2 YFSETQ. Trimming pared 0 bases from V and 0 bases from J, leaving 16 bases between. There are 17 residues in the CDR3. The CDR3 region has the DNA TGCGCCAGCAGCTTGGGCGGGTGGGCGGCTCGCTCCTACGAGCAGTACTTC. Translation gives CASSLGGWAARSYEQYF.

The gene calls are TRBV5-1 and TRBJ2-1; weak D call: TRBD2 (6 bases). The germline V gene encodes CDR1 SGHRS and CDR2 YFSETQ. The CDR3 covers 13 residues. Trimming left V 3 bases short and J 7 bases short, with 11 bases between. The DNA for the CDR3 is TGCGCCAGCAGCTCGACGGGAGAAAATGAGCAGTTCTTC. Amino acids: CASSSTGENEQFF.

The chain employs TRBV19 and TRBJ1-5, with D possibly matching TRBD1 (5 bases). V was cut by 4 bases and J by 4 bases, with 14 bases left in between. The CDR3 has 15 amino acids. Germline V gives CDR1 LNHDA, CDR2 SQIVND (reference sequence). Here the CDR3 DNA reads TGTGCCAGTAGTACGGTCTTAGGGGCTAATCAGCCCCAGCATTTT. Translating gives CASSTVLGANQPQHF.

This sequence joins TRBV2 and TRBJ2-1; TRBD2 matches at 12 bases. CDR3 length: 15 residues. The germline V gene encodes CDR1 SNHLY and CDR2 FYNNEI. V dropped 9 bases and J dropped 3; count of bases not matched to a gene: 6. The CDR3 spells CASSTSGRGYNEQFF. In DNA form, the CDR3 reads TGTGCCAGTTCGACTAGCGGGAGAGGCTACAATGAGCAGTTCTTC.

The chain couples TRBV9 to TRBJ2-1; 8 positions match TRBD2. CDR1 is SGDLS and CDR2 is YYNGEE in the germline V gene. The CDR3 contains 17 residues. V dropped 3 bases and J dropped 3; count of bases not matched to a gene: 11. The CDR3 spells CASSAPPAGAVYNEQFF. In DNA form, the CDR3 reads TGTGCCAGCAGCGCCCCCCCAGCGGGAGCTGTCTACAATGAGCAGTTCTTC. Full variable domain (missing parts from reference TRBV9 and TRBJ2-1): DSGVTQTPKHLITATGQRVTLRCSPRSGDLSVYWYQQSLDQGLQFLIQYYNGEERAKGNILERFSAQQFPDLHSELNLSSLELGDSALYFCASSAPPAGAVYNEQFFGPGTRLTVL.

The J gene is TRBJ2-1, the V gene TRBV4-1, with TRBD2 matching 8 bases. CDR3 size: 16 residues. Germline loops: CDR1 MGHRA, CDR2 YSYEKL. After removal of 1 base from V and 10 bases from J, the junction contained 12 bases not matched to a gene. CDR3 protein: CASSQGTGGRSLEQFF. DNA of the CDR3: TGCGCCAGCAGCCAAGGGACGGGAGGGCGATCGCTCGAGCAGTTCTTC.

The gene calls are TRBV30 and TRBJ1-6; D not resolved. The length of the CDR3 is 14 residues. Germline-derived CDR1 and CDR2 are GTSNPN and SVGIG (reference sequence). Trimming left V 6 bases short and J 6 bases short, with 15 bases between. CDR3 loop: CACLGNAGNSPLHF. CDR3 in DNA: TGTGCCTGCCTAGGGAATGCGGGTAATTCACCCCTCCACTTT.

The chain employs TRBV4-1 and TRBJ1-2; D remains unclear. The V gene's germline CDR1 is MGHRA and CDR2 YSYEKL. CDR3 length: 14 amino acids. V was trimmed by 3 bases and J by 4 bases, leaving 12 bases between them. In DNA form, the CDR3 reads TGCGCCAGCAGCCAGTCCCGGCTAATCTATGGCTACACCTTC. Its translation: CASSQSRLIYGYTF.

This rearrangement joins TRBV4-3 to TRBJ2-1, with D tentatively TRBD1 or TRBD2 (5 bases each). The CDR3 loop spans 17 amino acids. V lost 0 bases to trimming and J lost 6 bases, with 18 bases between them. Germline CDR1 reads LGHNA; CDR2 reads YSLEER. The CDR3 DNA reads TGCGCCAGCAGCCAAGACGGAAGAGGCGAGGGACCCAATGAGCAGTTCTTC. Translated, it gives CASSQDGRGEGPNEQFF.

This sequence joins TRBV11-2 and TRBJ2-7; weak D call: TRBD1 (7 bases). Trimming removed 7 bases from V and 5 bases from J, with 21 bases in between. The CDR3 spans 15 residues. Germline CDR1 SGHAT, CDR2 FQNNGV. This CDR3 reads CASTQGGGGFNEQYF. CDR3 bases: TGTGCCAGCACCCAGGGAGGAGGGGGCTTTAACGAGCAGTACTTC.

This clone occurred once. The rearrangement links TRBV6-5 to TRBJ1-5; no firm D call. This CDR3 region has 15 residues. Germline V gene sequence: CDR1 MNHEY, CDR2 SVGAGI. Trimming took off 4 bases at V and 1 base at J, with 11 bases between the two ends. The CDR3 DNA is TGTGCCAGCAGTTCCCACGTCGGGAGCAATCAGCCCCAGCATTTT. Its translation: CASSSHVGSNQPQHF.

The chain joins TRBV7-2 to TRBJ2-5; D unresolved. The germline gives CDR1 SGHTA, CDR2 FQGNSA. The CDR3 spans 12 residues. The V end was cut by 5 bases, the J end by 5 bases, with 9 bases between. This CDR3 is CASSPSTETQYF. DNA of the CDR3: TGTGCCAGCAGCCCCTCAACTGAGACCCAGTACTTC.

The rearrangement uses TRBV6-5 and TRBJ1-1; weak D call: TRBD1 (6 bases). Trimming left V 5 bases short and J 5 bases short, with 18 bases between. Germline V CDR1 and CDR2: MNHEY, SVGAGI. The CDR3 consists of 15 residues. The DNA for the CDR3 is TGTGCCAGCAGTGGGTGGGGGCTGAGTGTAACTGAAGCTTTCTTT. It yields the protein CASSGWGLSVTEAFF.

This clone was seen more than once but under ten times. V usage is TRBV10-3 and J usage is TRBJ1-2; D gene uncertain. The CDR3 consists of 11 residues. CDR1 and CDR2 from the germline V gene are ENHRY and SYGVKD. Between the trimmed V and J ends, which lost 8 bases and 2 bases, there was a span of 6 bases. CDR3 DNA: TGTGCCATCGGCGGAAACTATGGCTACACCTTC. Its translation is CAIGGNYGYTF.

This chain joins TRBV9 and TRBJ2-7, with 9 bases matching TRBD2. With 0 bases clipped from V and 4 bases from J, the junction kept 5 bases outside the gene matches. Germline values: CDR1 SGDLS, CDR2 YYNGEE. This CDR3 region has 15 residues. The CDR3 DNA follows: TGTGCCAGCAGCGTAGGCGGGGGGGCCGAGTACGAGCAGTACTTC. As protein: CASSVGGGAEYEQYF.

This chain connects TRBV4-3 to TRBJ2-7; 7 bases are a match to TRBD1. Germline V CDR1 and CDR2: LGHNA, YSLEER. After removal of 3 bases from V and 2 bases from J, the junction contained 4 bases not matched to a gene. The CDR3 sequence is 14 residues long. The CDR3 DNA reads as TGCGCCAGCAGCCACCTGGGACAGACCTACGAGCAGTACTTC. Its protein product is CASSHLGQTYEQYF.

The V call is TRBV6-1, the J call TRBJ2-7, with TRBD1 identical over 7 bases. V gave up 3 bases and J gave up 4 bases; unmatched junction bases: 12. CDR3 length: 16 amino acids. Germline V lookup: CDR1 MNHNS, CDR2 SASEGT. The CDR3 coding sequence is TGTGCCAGCAGTGAGAGGGGGCCTGAGGGGGCTTACGAGCAGTACTTC. Its protein product is CASSERGPEGAYEQYF.

This clone was observed once. The V call is TRBV28, the J call TRBJ2-5; TRBD2 matches 9 bases. Germline values: CDR1 MDHEN, CDR2 SYDVKM. This CDR3 has 17 residues. The ends lost 7 bases at V and 5 bases at J; junction bases unmatched: 17. The CDR3 nucleotides are TGTGCCAGCACCTTAGTCGGAAAGCGGGGGGCCGGGGAGACCCAGTACTTC. Translating gives CASTLVGKRGAGETQYF.

This chain joins TRBV28 and TRBJ1-6; no definite D call. V lost 6 bases to trimming and J lost 1 base, with 7 bases between them. The CDR3 has 14 residues. Germline CDR1 reads MDHEN; CDR2 reads SYDVKM. The CDR3 loop reads CASRQRSYNSPLHF. Written as DNA, the CDR3 is TGTGCCAGCAGACAGAGGTCCTATAATTCACCCCTCCACTTT.

This clone was counted once. V usage is TRBV6-6 and J usage is TRBJ1-2; D gene uncertain. The V end was cut by 2 bases, the J end by 4 bases, with 14 bases between. The length of the CDR3 is 15 residues. From germline, CDR1 is MNHNY and CDR2 SVGAGI (reference sequence). CDR3 bases: TGTGCCAGCAGTTACCTGGGTAATGACCCCTATGGCTACACCTTC. This codes for CASSYLGNDPYGYTF.

Note on this clone: Its ends do not fully match the called genes, so a read error is possible. J is TRBJ2-7 and V is TRBV30; 7 positions match TRBD1. Germline V lookup: CDR1 GTSNPN, CDR2 SVGIG (reference sequence). This CDR3 is built from 12 residues. In DNA form, the CDR3 reads TGTGCCTGCAGTGAGACCGGGACAGTCCTCCACTTC. It encodes CACSETGTVLHF.

This chain joins TRBV28 and TRBJ1-1, with D tentatively TRBD1 (5 bases). With 3 bases removed from V and 6 bases from J, the gap between germline ends came to 14 bases. CDR1 MDHEN and CDR2 SYDVKM come from the germline V gene. This CDR3 contains 14 residues. CDR3 protein: CASSLRGPTAEAFF. The DNA of the CDR3 is TGTGCCAGCAGTTTGAGGGGACCGACGGCTGAAGCTTTCTTT.